This is a list of T cell receptor beta chains from one sample in a study of a mutant IDH1 vaccine in newly diagnosed glioma. Sequencing used immunoSEQ multiplex PCR; TCRdb keeps in-frame clones, though not all of them. The table includes 50,000 or so clones, approximately 84% detected once. No antigen has been assigned to these receptors. This sample comprised PBMCs, obtained from a glioma patient whose treatment included an IDH1 peptide vaccine. Receptors were obtained from a woman in her 30s with glioma. Some clones in this sample may be carry-over from other donors' samples. Each CDR3 is given with its conserved first and last residue. The order of the fields is V gene, J gene, CDR3 protein.

v_gene: TRBV19; j_gene: TRBJ1-1; CDR3aa: CASGRLNTEAFF
v_gene: TRBV2; j_gene: TRBJ1-1; CDR3aa: CASSEGLATVNTEAFF
v_gene: TRBV11-2; j_gene: TRBJ1-1; CDR3aa: CASSFDGDTEAFF
v_gene: TRBV4-1; j_gene: TRBJ2-5; CDR3aa: CASSQGGTSQETQYF
v_gene: TRBV5-6; j_gene: TRBJ1-1; CDR3aa: CASSDGLNTEAFF
v_gene: TRBV28; j_gene: TRBJ2-7; CDR3aa: CASSSQREGLLYEQYF
v_gene: TRBV5-1; j_gene: TRBJ2-3; CDR3aa: CASSLYGGAADTQYF
v_gene: TRBV4-2; j_gene: TRBJ2-1; CDR3aa: CASSPRGENNEQFF
v_gene: TRBV5-4; j_gene: TRBJ2-7; CDR3aa: CASSFSKDEQYF
v_gene: TRBV10-3; j_gene: TRBJ1-5; CDR3aa: CAISGDRDSGQPQHF
v_gene: TRBV6-1; j_gene: TRBJ1-3; CDR3aa: CAIATEILGNTIYF
v_gene: TRBV7-3; j_gene: TRBJ2-2; CDR3aa: CASSLTYNTGELFF
v_gene: TRBV6-5; j_gene: TRBJ2-3; CDR3aa: CASSETGFGTDTQYF
v_gene: TRBV4-2; j_gene: TRBJ1-1; CDR3aa: CATSSGRRMNTEAFF
v_gene: TRBV27; j_gene: TRBJ1-1; CDR3aa: CASSLGQGIGEAFF
v_gene: TRBV6-5; j_gene: TRBJ2-5; CDR3aa: CASRGDRGREREQYF
v_gene: TRBV9; j_gene: TRBJ2-3; CDR3aa: CASSVGVRTTDTQYF
v_gene: TRBV18; j_gene: TRBJ1-1; CDR3aa: CASSFGDGAFF
v_gene: TRBV2; j_gene: TRBJ2-7; CDR3aa: CASIDGGASYEQYF
v_gene: TRBV25-1; j_gene: TRBJ1-2; CDR3aa: CASSAQDYGYTF
v_gene: TRBV6-4; j_gene: TRBJ2-7; CDR3aa: CASSEGVGGYEQYF
v_gene: TRBV6-1; j_gene: TRBJ2-5; CDR3aa: CACSVRDQETQYF
v_gene: TRBV10-1; j_gene: TRBJ2-5; CDR3aa: CASSETASGQETQYF
v_gene: TRBV2; j_gene: TRBJ2-1; CDR3aa: CASSVGSGSYNEQFF
v_gene: TRBV9; j_gene: TRBJ2-3; CDR3aa: CASSVGLSTDTQYF
v_gene: TRBV19; j_gene: TRBJ2-7; CDR3aa: CASSIDRSRNYEQYF
v_gene: TRBV7-2; j_gene: TRBJ2-7; CDR3aa: CASSLGPSAYEQYF
v_gene: TRBV12-5; j_gene: TRBJ2-1; CDR3aa: CASARNDLNEQFF
v_gene: TRBV29-1; j_gene: TRBJ2-4; CDR3aa: CSVEKQGQNIQYF
v_gene: TRBV30; j_gene: TRBJ1-5; CDR3aa: CAWSTGQGSNQPQHF
v_gene: TRBV27; j_gene: TRBJ2-2; CDR3aa: CASTWGSGSSGELFF
v_gene: TRBV4-2; j_gene: TRBJ1-2; CDR3aa: CASSQPRGGDGYTF
v_gene: TRBV6-5; j_gene: TRBJ1-1; CDR3aa: CASSYGPYTEAFF
v_gene: TRBV10-3; j_gene: TRBJ2-5; CDR3aa: CAISEFPREKAQYF
v_gene: TRBV27; j_gene: TRBJ2-7; CDR3aa: CASSSLTGTGAYEQYF
v_gene: TRBV5-6; j_gene: TRBJ2-7; CDR3aa: CASSLAGDSYEQYF
v_gene: TRBV11-1; j_gene: TRBJ2-5; CDR3aa: CASSLGISVAPREETQYF
v_gene: TRBV4-1; j_gene: TRBJ2-1; CDR3aa: CASSGFNYNEQFF
v_gene: TRBV7-9; j_gene: TRBJ2-1; CDR3aa: CASRFSGRSNEQFF
v_gene: TRBV4-1; j_gene: TRBJ1-4; CDR3aa: CASSQLISGLKLFF
v_gene: TRBV6-1; j_gene: TRBJ1-2; CDR3aa: CASSELPGELGYTF
v_gene: TRBV2; j_gene: TRBJ2-7; CDR3aa: CASTGTSEQYF
v_gene: TRBV4-2; j_gene: TRBJ2-7; CDR3aa: CASSQDDGTGDYEQYF
v_gene: TRBV9; j_gene: TRBJ2-2; CDR3aa: CASSPAANTGELFF
v_gene: TRBV6-4; j_gene: TRBJ2-3; CDR3aa: CASSDGTNTDTQYF
v_gene: TRBV15; j_gene: TRBJ2-2; CDR3aa: CATSRARGNTGELFF
v_gene: TRBV5-6; j_gene: TRBJ1-2; CDR3aa: CASLGSDYGYTF
v_gene: TRBV10-1; j_gene: TRBJ1-2; CDR3aa: CASSERGLGYGYTF
v_gene: TRBV5-4; j_gene: TRBJ2-7; CDR3aa: CASSLDGSTYEQYF
v_gene: TRBV27; j_gene: TRBJ1-2; CDR3aa: CASSLGGLYGYTF
v_gene: TRBV27; j_gene: TRBJ2-1; CDR3aa: CASSSSGSSYNEQFF
v_gene: TRBV6-5; j_gene: TRBJ2-2; CDR3aa: CASSTLPGELFF